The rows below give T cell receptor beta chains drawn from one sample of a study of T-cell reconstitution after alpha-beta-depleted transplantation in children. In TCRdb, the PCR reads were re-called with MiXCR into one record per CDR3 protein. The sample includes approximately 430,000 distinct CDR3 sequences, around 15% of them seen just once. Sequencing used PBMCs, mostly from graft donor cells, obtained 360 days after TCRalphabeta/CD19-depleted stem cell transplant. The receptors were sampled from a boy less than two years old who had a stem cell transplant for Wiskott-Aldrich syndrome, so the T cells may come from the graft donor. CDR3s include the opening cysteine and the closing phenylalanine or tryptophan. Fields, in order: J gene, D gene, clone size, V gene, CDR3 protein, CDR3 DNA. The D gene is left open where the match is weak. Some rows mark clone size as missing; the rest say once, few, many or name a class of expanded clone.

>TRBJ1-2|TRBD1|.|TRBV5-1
CASSLLTGPTGSYTF
TGCGCCAGCAGCTTATTGACAGGGCCAACCGGGAGCTACACCTTC
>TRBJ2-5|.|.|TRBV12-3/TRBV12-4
CASRAGGGTIKTQYF
TGTGCCAGCAGAGCAGGGGGAGGCACAATAAAGACCCAGTACTTC
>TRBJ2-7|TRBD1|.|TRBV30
CAWSVIDRDEQYF
TGTGCCTGGAGTGTTATAGACAGGGACGAGCAGTACTTC
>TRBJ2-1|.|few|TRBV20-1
CSASRGAGEQFF
TGCAGTGCATCCAGGGGAGCGGGGGAGCAGTTCTTC
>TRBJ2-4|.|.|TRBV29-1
CSVGLAKNIQYF
TGCAGCGTCGGACTAGCCAAAAACATTCAGTACTTC
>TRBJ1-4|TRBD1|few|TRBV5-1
CASSLDREKLFF
TGCGCCAGCAGCCTGGACAGGGAAAAACTGTTTTTT
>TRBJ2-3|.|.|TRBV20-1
CSAGPVTDTQYF
TGCAGTGCCGGACCGGTCACAGATACGCAGTATTTT
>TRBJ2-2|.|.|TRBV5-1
CASSLRGLSTGELFF
TGCGCCAGCAGCTTGAGGGGGTTGAGCACCGGGGAGCTGTTTTTT
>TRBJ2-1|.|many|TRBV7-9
CASSPRTPSSYNEQFF
TGTGCCAGCAGCCCGCGGACTCCGAGCTCCTACAATGAGCAGTTCTTC
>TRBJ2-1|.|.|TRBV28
CASSLPSYRMGNEQFF
TGTGCCAGCAGTTTGCCGTCCTACCGGATGGGCAATGAGCAGTTCTTC
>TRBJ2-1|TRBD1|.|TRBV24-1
CATSVGQGYFNEQFF
TGTGCCACCAGTGTTGGACAGGGATATTTCAATGAGCAGTTCTTC
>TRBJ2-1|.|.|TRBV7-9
CASSGSYNEQFF
TGTGCCAGCAGTGGGAGCTACAATGAGCAGTTCTTC
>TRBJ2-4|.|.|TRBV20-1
CSREGIKNIQYF
TGCAGTCGGGAAGGGATCAAAAACATTCAGTACTTC
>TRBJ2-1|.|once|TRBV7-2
CASSSTALGSYNEQFF
TGTGCCAGCAGCTCCACCGCTTTAGGCTCCTACAATGAGCAGTTCTTC
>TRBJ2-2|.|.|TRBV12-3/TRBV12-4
CASRPGGGRTGELFF
TGTGCCAGCAGACCAGGGGGCGGGAGAACCGGGGAGCTGTTTTTT
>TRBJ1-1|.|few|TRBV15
CATSRESTGSKAFF
TGTGCCACCAGCAGAGAGTCGACAGGATCGAAAGCTTTCTTT
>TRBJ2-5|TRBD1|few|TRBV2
CATGQGIETQYF
TGTGCCACGGGACAGGGGATCGAGACCCAGTACTTC
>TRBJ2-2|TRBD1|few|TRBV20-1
CSAQQGARGGRELFF
TGCAGTGCTCAACAGGGGGCGAGAGGGGGGAGGGAGCTGTTTTTT
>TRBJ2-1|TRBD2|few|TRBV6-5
CASSYSMAGGRSNEQFF
TGTGCCAGCAGTTACTCGATGGCGGGGGGGCGATCAAATGAGCAGTTCTTC
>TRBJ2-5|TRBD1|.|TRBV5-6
CASSLRQGAGGQETQYF
TGTGCCAGCAGCTTGCGACAGGGGGCTGGGGGACAAGAGACCCAGTACTTC
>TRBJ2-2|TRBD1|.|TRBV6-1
CASSPTGLHTGELFF
TGTGCCAGCAGTCCGACAGGGCTGCACACCGGGGAGCTGTTTTTT
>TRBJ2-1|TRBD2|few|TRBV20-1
CSARELAGGNFYNEQFF
TGCAGTGCTAGAGAGCTAGCGGGAGGAAATTTCTACAATGAGCAGTTCTTC
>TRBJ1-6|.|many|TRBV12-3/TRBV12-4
CASTPGSSYNSPLHF
TGTGCCAGCACCCCAGGGAGCTCCTATAATTCACCCCTCCACTTT
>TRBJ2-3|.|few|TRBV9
CASSAQSTKTDTQYF
TGTGCCAGCAGCGCCCAATCGACTAAAACAGATACGCAGTATTTT
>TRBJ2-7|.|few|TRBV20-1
CSARVTYEQYF
TGCAGTGCTAGAGTGACCTACGAGCAGTACTTC
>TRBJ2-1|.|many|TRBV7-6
CASSLGLAPYNEQFF
TGTGCCAGCAGCTTAGGTCTAGCGCCCTACAATGAGCAGTTCTTC
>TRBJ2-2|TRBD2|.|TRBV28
CASSLLVLAGNTGELFF
TGTGCCAGCAGTTTGCTGGTCCTAGCGGGGAACACCGGGGAGCTGTTTTTT
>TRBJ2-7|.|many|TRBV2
CASKVVSYEQYF
TGTGCCAGCAAGGTAGTCTCCTACGAGCAGTACTTC
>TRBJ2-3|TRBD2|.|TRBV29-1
CSVEFPVAGDTQYF
TGCAGCGTTGAATTCCCGGTAGCGGGAGATACGCAGTATTTT
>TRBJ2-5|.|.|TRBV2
CASRDPQETQYF
TGTGCCAGCAGGGACCCTCAAGAGACCCAGTACTTC
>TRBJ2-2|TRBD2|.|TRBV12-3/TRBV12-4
CVSRMLGLAGGTGELFF
TGTGTCAGCAGAATGCTTGGACTAGCGGGGGGGACCGGGGAGCTGTTTTTT
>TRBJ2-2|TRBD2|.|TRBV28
CASTSDSSGNTGELFF
TGTGCCAGCACTTCTGACTCTAGCGGGAACACCGGGGAGCTGTTTTTT
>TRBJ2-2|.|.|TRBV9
CASSVGLARPPNTGELFF
TGTGCCAGCAGCGTAGGGCTAGCCAGACCTCCGAACACCGGGGAGCTGTTTTTT
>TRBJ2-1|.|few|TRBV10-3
CAIGEGGNEQFF
TGTGCCATCGGGGAGGGGGGGAATGAGCAGTTCTTC
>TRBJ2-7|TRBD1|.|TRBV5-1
CASSLEGQGSSYEQYF
TGCGCCAGCAGCTTGGAGGGACAGGGGTCTTCCTACGAGCAGTACTTC
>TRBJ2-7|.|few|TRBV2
CASKGEDYSYEQYF
TGTGCCAGCAAAGGGGAGGACTACTCCTACGAGCAGTACTTC
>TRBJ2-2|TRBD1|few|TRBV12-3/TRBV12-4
CASSQGADTGELFF
TGTGCCAGCAGTCAGGGGGCGGACACCGGGGAGCTGTTTTTT
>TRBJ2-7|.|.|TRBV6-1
CASSQRVEDFGYGQYF
TGTGCCAGCAGCCAACGGGTTGAGGATTTCGGCTACGGGCAGTACTTC
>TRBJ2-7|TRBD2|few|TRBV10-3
CAMGRVPYEQYF
TGTGCCATGGGGAGGGTCCCCTACGAGCAGTACTTC
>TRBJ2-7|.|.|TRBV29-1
CSVEVGSEQYF
TGCAGCGTTGAAGTGGGCTCCGAGCAGTACTTC
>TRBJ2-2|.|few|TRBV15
CATSRDHPRVDTGELFF
TGTGCCACCAGCAGAGATCATCCCAGGGTGGACACCGGGGAGCTGTTTTTT
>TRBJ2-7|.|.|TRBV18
CASSSRGNGYEQYF
TGTGCCAGCTCATCCAGGGGAAATGGGTACGAGCAGTACTTC
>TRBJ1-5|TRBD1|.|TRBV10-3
CAISGTDRGSEPQHF
TGTGCCATCAGTGGGACTGACAGGGGTTCGGAACCCCAGCATTTT
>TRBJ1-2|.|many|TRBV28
CASSLYRMYGYTF
TGTGCCAGCAGTTTGTATAGGATGTATGGCTACACCTTC
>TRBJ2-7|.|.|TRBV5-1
CASSRGRERYEQYF
TGCGCCAGCAGCCGCGGCAGGGAAAGGTACGAGCAGTACTTC
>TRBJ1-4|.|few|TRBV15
CATSRDLGYEKLFF
TGTGCCACCAGCAGAGATTTAGGTTATGAAAAACTGTTTTTT
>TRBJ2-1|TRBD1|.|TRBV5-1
CASRVLADRGMSEQFF
TGCGCCAGCAGGGTACTGGCCGACAGGGGAATGAGTGAGCAGTTCTTC
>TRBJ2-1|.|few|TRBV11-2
CASSITVKLVYEQFF
TGTGCCAGCAGCATCACAGTGAAACTAGTCTATGAGCAGTTCTTC
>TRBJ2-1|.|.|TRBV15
CATSRGRRTNEQFF
TGTGCCACCAGCAGAGGCCGCCGGACGAATGAGCAGTTCTTC
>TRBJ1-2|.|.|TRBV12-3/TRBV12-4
CASSWGGYGYTF
TGTGCCAGCAGTTGGGGAGGGTATGGCTACACCTTC
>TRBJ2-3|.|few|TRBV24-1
CATSDFPGATDTQYF
TGTGCCACCAGTGATTTCCCAGGGGCCACAGATACGCAGTATTTT